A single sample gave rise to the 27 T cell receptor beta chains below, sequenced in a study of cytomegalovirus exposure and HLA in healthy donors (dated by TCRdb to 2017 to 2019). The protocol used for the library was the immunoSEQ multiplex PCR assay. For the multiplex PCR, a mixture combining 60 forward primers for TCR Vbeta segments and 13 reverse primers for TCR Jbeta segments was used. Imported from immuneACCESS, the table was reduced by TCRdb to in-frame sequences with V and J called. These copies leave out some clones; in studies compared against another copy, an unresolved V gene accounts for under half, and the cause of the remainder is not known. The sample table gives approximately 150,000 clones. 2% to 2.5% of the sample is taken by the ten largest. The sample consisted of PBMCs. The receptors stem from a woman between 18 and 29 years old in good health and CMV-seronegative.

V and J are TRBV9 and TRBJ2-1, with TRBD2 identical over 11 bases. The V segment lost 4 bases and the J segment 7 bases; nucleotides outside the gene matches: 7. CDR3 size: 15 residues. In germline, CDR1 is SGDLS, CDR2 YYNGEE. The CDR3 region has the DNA TGTGCCAGCAGCTTCACTAGCGGGAGTAGGAATGAGCAGTTCTTC. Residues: CASSFTSGSRNEQFF. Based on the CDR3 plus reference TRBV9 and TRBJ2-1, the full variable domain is DSGVTQTPKHLITATGQRVTLRCSPRSGDLSVYWYQQSLDQGLQFLIQYYNGEERAKGNILERFSAQQFPDLHSELNLSSLELGDSALYFCASSFTSGSRNEQFFGPGTRLTVL.

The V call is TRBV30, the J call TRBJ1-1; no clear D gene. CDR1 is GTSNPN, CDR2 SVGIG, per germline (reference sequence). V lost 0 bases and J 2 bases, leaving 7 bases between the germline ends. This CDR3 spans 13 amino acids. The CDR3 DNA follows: TGTGCCTGGAGTGTACTCGGTAACACTGAAGCTTTCTTT. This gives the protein CAWSVLGNTEAFF.

CDR3 in amino acids: CASSPRTGRETQYF. The CDR3 nucleotides read TGTGCCAGCAGCCCGCGGACAGGGCGAGAGACCCAGTACTTC. V and J are TRBV5-4 and TRBJ2-5; 8 nucleotides align to TRBD1. V lost 4 bases to trimming and J lost 4 bases; unmatched junction nucleotides: 6. CDR3 length equals 14 residues. Per germline, CDR1 SGHNT and CDR2 YYREEE (reference sequence). Full variable domain (missing parts from reference TRBV5-4 and TRBJ2-5): ETGVTQSPTHLIKTRGQQVTLRCSSQSGHNTVSWYQQALGQGPQFIFQYYREEENGRGNFPPRFSGLQFPNYSSELNVNALELDDSALYLCASSPRTGRETQYFGPGTRLLVL.

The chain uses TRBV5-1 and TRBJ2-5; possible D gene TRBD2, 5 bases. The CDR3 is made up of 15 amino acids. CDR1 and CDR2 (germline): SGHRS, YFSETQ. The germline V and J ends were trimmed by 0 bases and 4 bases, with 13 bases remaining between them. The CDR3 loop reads CASSLGRSGGETQYF. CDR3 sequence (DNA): TGCGCCAGCAGCTTGGGGCGTTCCGGAGGAGAGACCCAGTACTTC.

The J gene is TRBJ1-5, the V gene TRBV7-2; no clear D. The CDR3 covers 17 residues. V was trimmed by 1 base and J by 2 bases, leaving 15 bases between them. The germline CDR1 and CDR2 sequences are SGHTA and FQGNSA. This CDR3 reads CASSLGLGGLGNQPQHF. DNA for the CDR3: TGTGCCAGCAGCTTAGGTTTAGGCGGACTTGGCAATCAGCCCCAGCATTTT.

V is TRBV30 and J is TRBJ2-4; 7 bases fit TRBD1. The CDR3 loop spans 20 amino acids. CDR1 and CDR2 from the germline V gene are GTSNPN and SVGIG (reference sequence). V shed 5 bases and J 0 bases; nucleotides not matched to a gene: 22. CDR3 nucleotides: TGTGCCTGGGAGGCCCCCCCCGGGACAGTTTTTGATCTAGCCAAAAACATTCAGTACTTC. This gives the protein CAWEAPPGTVFDLAKNIQYF.

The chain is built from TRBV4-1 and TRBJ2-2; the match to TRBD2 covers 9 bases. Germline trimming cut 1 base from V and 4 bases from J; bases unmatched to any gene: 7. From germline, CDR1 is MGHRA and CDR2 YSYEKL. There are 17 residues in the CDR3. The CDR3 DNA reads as TGCGCCAGCAGCCAAGTTTTAGCGGGAGTGGCCACCGGGGAGCTGTTTTTT. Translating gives CASSQVLAGVATGELFF.

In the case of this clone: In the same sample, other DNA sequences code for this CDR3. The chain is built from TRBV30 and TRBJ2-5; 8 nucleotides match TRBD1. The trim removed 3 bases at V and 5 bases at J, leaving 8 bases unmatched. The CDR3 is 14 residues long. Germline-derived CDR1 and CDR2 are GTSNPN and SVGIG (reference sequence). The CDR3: CAWSAGGRGETQYF. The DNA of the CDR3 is TGTGCCTGGAGCGCAGGGGGCCGCGGGGAGACCCAGTACTTC.

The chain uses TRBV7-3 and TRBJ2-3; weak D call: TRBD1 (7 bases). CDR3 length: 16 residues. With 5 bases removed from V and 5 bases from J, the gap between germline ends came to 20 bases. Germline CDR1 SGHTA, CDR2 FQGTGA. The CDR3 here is CASSLRGGRGEDTQYF. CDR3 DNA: TGTGCCAGCAGCCTCCGGGGCGGCAGGGGGGAAGATACGCAGTATTTT. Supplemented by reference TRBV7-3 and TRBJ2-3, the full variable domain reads GAGVSQTPSNKVTEKGKYVELRCDPISGHTALYWYRQSLGQGPEFLIYFQGTGAADDSGLPNDRFFAVRPEGSVSTLKIQRTERGDSAVYLCASSLRGGRGEDTQYFGPGTRLTVL.

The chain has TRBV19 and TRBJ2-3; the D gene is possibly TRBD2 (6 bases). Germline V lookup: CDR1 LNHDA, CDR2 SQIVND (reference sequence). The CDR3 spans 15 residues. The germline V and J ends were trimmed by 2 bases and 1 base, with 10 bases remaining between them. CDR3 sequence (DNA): TGTGCCAGTAGTATAAGTAGCGGCCGCACAGATACGCAGTATTTT. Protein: CASSISSGRTDTQYF.

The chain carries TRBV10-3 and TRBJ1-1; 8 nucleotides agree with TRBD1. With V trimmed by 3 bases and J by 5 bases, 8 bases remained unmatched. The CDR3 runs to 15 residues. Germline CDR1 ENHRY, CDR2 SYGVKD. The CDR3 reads CAISDSTGEGTEAFF. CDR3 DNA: TGTGCCATCAGTGACTCGACAGGGGAGGGGACTGAAGCTTTCTTT.

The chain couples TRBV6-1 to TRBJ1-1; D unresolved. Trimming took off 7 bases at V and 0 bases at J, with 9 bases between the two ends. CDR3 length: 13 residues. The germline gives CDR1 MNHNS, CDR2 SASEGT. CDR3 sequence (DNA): TGTGCCAGCACCCTAGCCTTGAACACTGAAGCTTTCTTT. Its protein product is CASTLALNTEAFF.

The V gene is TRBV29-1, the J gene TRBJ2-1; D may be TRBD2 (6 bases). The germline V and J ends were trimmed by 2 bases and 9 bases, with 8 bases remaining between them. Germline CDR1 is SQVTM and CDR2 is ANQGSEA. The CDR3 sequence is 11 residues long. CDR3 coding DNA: TGCAGCGTTGAACTAGCGATTGAGCAGTTCTTC. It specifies CSVELAIEQFF.

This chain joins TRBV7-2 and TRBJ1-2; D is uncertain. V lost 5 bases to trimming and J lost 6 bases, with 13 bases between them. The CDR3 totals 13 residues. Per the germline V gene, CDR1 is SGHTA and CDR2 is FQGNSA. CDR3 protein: CASSQDLVNGYTF. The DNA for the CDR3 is TGTGCCAGCAGCCAAGACTTGGTCAATGGCTACACCTTC. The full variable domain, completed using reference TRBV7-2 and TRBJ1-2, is GAGVSQSPSNKVTEKGKDVELRCDPISGHTALYWYRQSLGQGLEFLIYFQGNSAPDKSGLPSDRFSAERTGGSVSTLTIQRTQQEDSAVYLCASSQDLVNGYTFGSGTRLTVV.

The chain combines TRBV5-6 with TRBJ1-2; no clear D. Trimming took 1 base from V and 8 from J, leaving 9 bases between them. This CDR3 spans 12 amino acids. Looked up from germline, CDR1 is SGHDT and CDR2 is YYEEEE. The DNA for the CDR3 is TGTGCCAGCAGCTTGTACAGTTACGGCTACACCTTC. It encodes CASSLYSYGYTF.

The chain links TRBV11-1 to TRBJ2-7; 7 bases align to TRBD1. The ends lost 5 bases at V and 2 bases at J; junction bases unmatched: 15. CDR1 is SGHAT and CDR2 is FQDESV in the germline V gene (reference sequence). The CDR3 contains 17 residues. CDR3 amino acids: CASSRTKMGTVTYEQYF. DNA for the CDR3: TGTGCCAGCAGCCGCACAAAGATGGGGACAGTGACCTACGAGCAGTACTTC. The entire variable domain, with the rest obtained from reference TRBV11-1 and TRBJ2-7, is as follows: EAEVAQSPRYKITEKSQAVAFWCDPISGHATLYWYRQILGQGPELLVQFQDESVVDDSQLPKDRFSAERLKGVDSTLKIQPAELGDSAMYLCASSRTKMGTVTYEQYFGPGTRLTVT.

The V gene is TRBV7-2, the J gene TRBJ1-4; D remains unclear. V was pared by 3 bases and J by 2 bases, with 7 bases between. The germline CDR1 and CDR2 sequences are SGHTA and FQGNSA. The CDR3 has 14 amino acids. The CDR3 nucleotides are TGTGCCAGCAGCTTTGGCTGGACTAATGAAAAACTGTTTTTT. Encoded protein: CASSFGWTNEKLFF. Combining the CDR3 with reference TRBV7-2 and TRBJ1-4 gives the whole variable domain GAGVSQSPSNKVTEKGKDVELRCDPISGHTALYWYRQSLGQGLEFLIYFQGNSAPDKSGLPSDRFSAERTGGSVSTLTIQRTQQEDSAVYLCASSFGWTNEKLFFGSGTQLSVL.

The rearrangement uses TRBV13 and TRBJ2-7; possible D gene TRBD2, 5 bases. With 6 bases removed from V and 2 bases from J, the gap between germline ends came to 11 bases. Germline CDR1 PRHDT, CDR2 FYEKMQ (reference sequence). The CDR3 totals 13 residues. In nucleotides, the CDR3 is TGTGCCAGCAGTCGCAGCGGAGCCTACGAGCAGTACTTC. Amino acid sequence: CASSRSGAYEQYF.

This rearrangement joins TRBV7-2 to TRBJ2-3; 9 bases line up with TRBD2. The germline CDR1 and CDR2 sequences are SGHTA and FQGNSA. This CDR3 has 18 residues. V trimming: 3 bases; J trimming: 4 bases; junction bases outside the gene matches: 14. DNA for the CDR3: TGTGCCAGCAGCTTTGCGCTAGCGGGATCTCGAGGGCCAGATACGCAGTATTTT. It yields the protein CASSFALAGSRGPDTQYF. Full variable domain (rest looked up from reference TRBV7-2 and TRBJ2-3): GAGVSQSPSNKVTEKGKDVELRCDPISGHTALYWYRQSLGQGLEFLIYFQGNSAPDKSGLPSDRFSAERTGGSVSTLTIQRTQQEDSAVYLCASSFALAGSRGPDTQYFGPGTRLTVL.

This chain's CDR3 is CASSLTPGGDTQYF. Here the CDR3 DNA reads TGTGCCAGCAGCTTAACACCGGGGGGGGATACGCAGTATTTT. This chain joins TRBV7-2 and TRBJ2-3; 8 nucleotides match TRBD2. Germline loops: CDR1 SGHTA, CDR2 FQGNSA. The J segment lost 6 bases and the V segment lost 2 bases, leaving 4 bases of the junction unmatched. CDR3 length equals 14 residues.

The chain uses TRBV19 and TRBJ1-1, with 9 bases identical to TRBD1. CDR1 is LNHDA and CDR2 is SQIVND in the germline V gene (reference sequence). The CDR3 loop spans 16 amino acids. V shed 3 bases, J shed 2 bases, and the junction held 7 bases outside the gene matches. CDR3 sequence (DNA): TGTGCCAGTAGTATGTGGCCGGGACAGGGAAACACTGAAGCTTTCTTT. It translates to CASSMWPGQGNTEAFF.

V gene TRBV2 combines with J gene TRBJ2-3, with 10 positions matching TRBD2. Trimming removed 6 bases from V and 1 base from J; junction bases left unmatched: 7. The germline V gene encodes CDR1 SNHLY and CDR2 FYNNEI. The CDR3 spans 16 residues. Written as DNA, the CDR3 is TGTGCCAGCAGCACTGCCGGGACTAGCGGCACAGATACGCAGTATTTT. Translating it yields CASSTAGTSGTDTQYF. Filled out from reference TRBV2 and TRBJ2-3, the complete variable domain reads EPEVTQTPSHQVTQMGQEVILRCVPISNHLYFYWYRQILGQKVEFLVSFYNNEISEKSEIFDDQFSVERPDGSNFTLKIRSTKLEDSAMYFCASSTAGTSGTDTQYFGPGTRLTVL.

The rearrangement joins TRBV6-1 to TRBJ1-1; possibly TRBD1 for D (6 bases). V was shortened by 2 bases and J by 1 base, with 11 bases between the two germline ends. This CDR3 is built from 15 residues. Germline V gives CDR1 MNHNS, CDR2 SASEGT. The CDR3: CASSESWTENTEAFF. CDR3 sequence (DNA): TGTGCCAGCAGTGAATCATGGACAGAGAACACTGAAGCTTTCTTT.

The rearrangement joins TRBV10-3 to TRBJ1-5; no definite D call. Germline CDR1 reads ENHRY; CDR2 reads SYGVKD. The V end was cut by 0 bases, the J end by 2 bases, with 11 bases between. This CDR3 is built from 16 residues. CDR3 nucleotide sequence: TGTGCCATCAGTGAGTCTATGTCAGTGGGCAATCAGCCCCAGCATTTT. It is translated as CAISESMSVGNQPQHF.

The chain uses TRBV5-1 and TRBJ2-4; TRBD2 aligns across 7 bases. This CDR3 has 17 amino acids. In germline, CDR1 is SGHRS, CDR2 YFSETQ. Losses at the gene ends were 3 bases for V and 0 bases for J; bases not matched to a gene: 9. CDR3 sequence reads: CASSSGLGGIAKNIQYF. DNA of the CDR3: TGCGCCAGCAGCTCCGGACTAGGCGGTATAGCCAAAAACATTCAGTACTTC.

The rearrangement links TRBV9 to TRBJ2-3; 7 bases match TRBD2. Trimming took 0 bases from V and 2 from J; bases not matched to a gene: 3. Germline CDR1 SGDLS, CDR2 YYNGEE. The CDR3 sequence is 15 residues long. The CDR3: CASSVASGYTDTQYF. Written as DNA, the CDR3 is TGTGCCAGCAGCGTAGCTAGCGGTTACACAGATACGCAGTATTTT.

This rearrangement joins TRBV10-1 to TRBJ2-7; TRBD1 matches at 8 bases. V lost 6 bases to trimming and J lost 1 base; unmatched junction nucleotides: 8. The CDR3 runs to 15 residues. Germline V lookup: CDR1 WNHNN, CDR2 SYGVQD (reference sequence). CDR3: CASRLQGVSSYEQYV. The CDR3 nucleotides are TGCGCCAGCAGGTTACAGGGGGTGTCGTCCTACGAGCAGTACGTC.